The next 13 T cell receptor beta chains were all read from a single sample in a study of technical replicates of blood from several donors. Sequencing used immunoSEQ multiplex PCR; TCRdb keeps in-frame clones, though not all of them. Of 65,000 to 90,000 clones in the sample, 85% to 95% were seen once. The sequencing sample was made of T cells isolated from PBMCs. These receptors came from a human donor in good health.

J is TRBJ2-7 and V is TRBV27; D might be TRBD1 (6 bases). The CDR3 contains 13 residues. Trimming shortened V by 4 bases and J by 0 bases, and 7 bases separated the two germline ends. The germline V gene encodes CDR1 MNHEY and CDR2 SMNVEV (reference sequence). The CDR3 reads CASSWGLSYEQYF. In DNA, the CDR3 is TGTGCCAGCAGTTGGGGGCTCTCCTACGAGCAGTACTTC.

The chain couples TRBV20-1 to TRBJ1-2; TRBD1 matches 7 bases. Germline CDR1 DFQATT, CDR2 SNEGSKA (reference sequence). With V trimmed by 6 bases and J by 5 bases, 3 bases remained unmatched. The CDR3 covers 11 residues. CDR3: CSAQTGYGYTF. The DNA of the CDR3 is TGCAGTGCGCAGACAGGGTATGGCTACACCTTC.

This rearrangement joins TRBV29-1 to TRBJ1-1, with 7 bases aligning to TRBD1. Germline V CDR1 and CDR2: SQVTM, ANQGSEA. Trimming at V came to 5 bases and at J to 4 bases, leaving 7 bases not matched to a gene. There are 13 residues in the CDR3. The CDR3 nucleotides are TGCAGCGTTAACCAGGCAGGGGGCACTGAAGCTTTCTTT. Its protein product is CSVNQAGGTEAFF.

The rearrangement joins TRBV7-3 to TRBJ2-1; 10 bases are shared with TRBD2. Trimming took 5 bases from V and 4 from J; bases not matched to a gene: 8. Germline V gives CDR1 SGHTA, CDR2 FQGTGA. This CDR3 comprises 16 residues. CDR3 residues: CASSLYPGLAYNEQFF. CDR3 sequence (DNA): TGTGCCAGCAGCCTCTATCCGGGACTAGCGTACAATGAGCAGTTCTTC.

The chain combines TRBV7-8 with TRBJ2-7; D perhaps matches TRBD1 (5 bases). CDR3 length equals 13 residues. Looked up from germline, CDR1 is SGHVS and CDR2 is FQNEAQ. Trimming removed 1 base from V and 4 bases from J, with 8 bases in between. In DNA form, the CDR3 reads TGTGCCAGCAGCTTAGGGGGCGGTTACGAGCAGTACTTC. Amino acid sequence: CASSLGGGYEQYF.

The chain is built from TRBV27 and TRBJ1-4; 7 bases match TRBD1. The CDR3 runs 13 residues. Germline V gene lookup returns CDR1 MNHEY and CDR2 SMNVEV (reference sequence). V lost 5 bases, J lost 7 bases, and 4 bases stayed unmatched. The CDR3 nucleotides read TGTGCCAGCAGTGAGACAGGGTTTGAAAAACTGTTTTTT. Amino acids: CASSETGFEKLFF.

The chain is built from TRBV4-3 and TRBJ1-5; the D is unclear. Germline V gives CDR1 LGHNA, CDR2 YSLEER. With 0 bases removed from V and 3 bases from J, the gap between germline ends came to 9 bases. This CDR3 has 15 residues. This CDR3 reads CASSQDVRDNQPQHF. The CDR3 nucleotides are TGCGCCAGCAGCCAAGATGTCCGGGACAATCAGCCCCAGCATTTT.

This clone was observed a single time. The J gene is TRBJ2-7, the V gene TRBV28, with a possible D match to TRBD1 (5 bases). CDR3 size: 15 residues. The germline V gene has CDR1 MDHEN and CDR2 SYDVKM. Trimming pared 2 bases from V and 6 bases from J, leaving 17 bases between. This CDR3 is CASSLSPSRVGEQYF. The CDR3 DNA reads TGTGCCAGCAGTTTAAGTCCATCCAGGGTGGGCGAGCAGTACTTC. The full variable domain, rest sourced from reference TRBV28 and TRBJ2-7, is DVKVTQSSRYLVKRTGEKVFLECVQDMDHENMFWYRQDPGLGLRLIYFSYDVKMKEKGDIPEGYSVSREKKERFSLILESASTNQTSMYLCASSLSPSRVGEQYFGPGTRLTVT.

This clone was detected once. V is TRBV9 and J is TRBJ2-7, with no clear D. V gave up 4 bases and J gave up 5 bases, with 19 bases separating them. The CDR3 is 15 residues long. Germline CDR1 SGDLS, CDR2 YYNGEE. The CDR3 here is CASSPLALLSDEQYF. CDR3 DNA sequence: TGTGCCAGCAGCCCCCTCGCGCTCCTATCGGACGAGCAGTACTTC.

This rearrangement joins TRBV18 to TRBJ1-3; a possible D gene is TRBD1 (6 bases). Trimming left V 4 bases short and J 0 bases short, with 16 bases between. The CDR3 has 17 residues. Per the germline V gene, CDR1 is KGHSH and CDR2 is LQKENI. For the CDR3, the DNA is TGTGCCAGCTCACGTTCTCTAGGACAGCTCTCTGGAAACACCATATATTTT. It encodes CASSRSLGQLSGNTIYF.

The chain has TRBV5-1 and TRBJ2-5, with D uncertain. V was pared by 5 bases and J by 6 bases, with 17 bases between. Germline V gene sequence: CDR1 SGHRS, CDR2 YFSETQ. This CDR3 has 14 amino acids. CDR3 region: CASRPDSGKKTQYF. CDR3 DNA: TGCGCCAGCAGGCCCGACTCCGGTAAGAAGACCCAGTACTTC.

The chain uses TRBV5-8 and TRBJ2-3; 14 nucleotides line up with TRBD2. Germline V CDR1 and CDR2: SGHTS, YDEGEE. CDR3 length equals 18 residues. Trimming removed 0 bases from V and 4 bases from J; junction bases left unmatched: 7. In DNA, the CDR3 is TGTGCCAGCAGCTTGGGGGGGACTAGCGGGAGTTGGCCAGATACGCAGTATTTT. Encoded protein: CASSLGGTSGSWPDTQYF.

The chain uses TRBV5-1 and TRBJ1-3; D unclear. The CDR3 totals 14 residues. V shed 0 bases and J shed 0 bases, with 4 bases lying between them. In germline, CDR1 is SGHRS, CDR2 YFSETQ. CDR3 nucleotide sequence: TGCGCCAGCAGCTTGGCTAGCTCTGGAAACACCATATATTTT. Protein sequence: CASSLASSGNTIYF.